This passage covers 2 T cell receptor beta chains from one sample sequenced in a study of blood T cell repertoires in COVID-19. The data were produced by immunoSEQ multiplex PCR, yet TCRdb's version contains in-frame clones alone and is incomplete. The sample shows about 240,000 clones, more than 85% of them seen only once. Sequenced input: peripheral blood. These TCRs come from a woman between 50 and 59 years old with COVID-19, enrolled during active disease.

The chain links TRBV11-2 to TRBJ1-6, with 10 bases aligning to TRBD1. This CDR3 is built from 18 residues. The germline gives CDR1 SGHAT, CDR2 FQNNGV. The V gene end was trimmed by 5 bases and the J gene end by 7 bases; junction bases not matched to a gene: 14. CDR3 DNA: TGTGCCAGCAGCCCCCGTTCCCGAGGACAGGGGGAGAATTCACCCCTCCACTTT. This gives the protein CASSPRSRGQGENSPLHF.

The rearrangement links TRBV19 to TRBJ2-3, with D tentatively TRBD2 (7 bases). This CDR3 has 15 residues. V lost 1 base and J lost 13, with 21 bases in between. Germline V gene sequence: CDR1 LNHDA, CDR2 SQIVND (reference sequence). The CDR3: CASSIVAGASGLEYF. CDR3 nucleotides: TGTGCCAGTAGTATAGTGGCGGGGGCGTCGGGTTTGGAGTATTTT.